This record concerns one T cell receptor (beta chain) sequence. The antigen it recognizes is unknown. Since the CDR3 does not end with the conserved phenylalanine or tryptophan, this likely comes from a read error. From a lookup of the germline V gene, CDR1 and CDR2 are SGHTA and FQGNSA. The CDR3 is 20 amino acids long, termini counted. CDR3 DNA only is kept here, 60 bases in frame from base 1. These data come from a study of blood T cells in healthy people across ages (dated by TCRdb to between 2015 and 2016). In the study overall: In model experiments, template switching captured roughly one uniquely barcoded TCR beta cDNA molecule for every two T cells. Using deep sequencing normalized with unique cDNA molecular identifiers, the study measured how TCR beta repertoire diversity changes with age. Four age groups were formed from the donors: young (average 16 years), middle-aged (around 40), aged (more than 55) and long-lived (around 82). Donors of different ages were randomly distributed across sequencing lanes to avoid experimental bias. Two additional independent replicas of 1 million unique cDNA reads from the same blood draw were analyzed for two donors (one aged 18 to 30 and one aged 80 or older). What the research found in general, with its limitations: There was a strong correlation between observed TCR beta diversity and the percentage of naive T cells measured by flow cytometry. Compared with the aged group, the long-lived group had more naive CD4+ T cells, fewer expanded clones and increased TCR diversity, a pattern suggesting age selection. Estimates of total diversity based on one million sequenced T cells were considered lower bounds and underestimates. As age increased, observed TCR beta diversity per million T cells dropped in a roughly linear way, and a significant reduction was already evident by age approximately 40. Because donor CMV infection status was unknown, age-related changes in expanded clonotypes were potentially confounded. Bulk unsorted PBMC profiling prevented conclusive comparison of naive and antigen-experienced compartments.

The method behind the library was 5' RACE. Sequencing was carried out with an Illumina HiSeq 2500. A second roughly 6 to 12 cycle PCR used a sample-barcoded 5' primer and a J-beta primer mix. A unique molecular identifier was introduced onto each TCR beta cDNA molecule by a template-switch 5' adaptor carrying 12 random nucleotides. At least 2.5 million CDR3-containing paired-end reads were obtained from each sample. The Mint cDNA synthesis kit, primed by a TRBC-specific oligonucleotide, was used to synthesize first-strand cDNA from all RNA. After uracil-DNA glycosylase treatment, a first 18-cycle PCR used universal primers M1SS and BC2_uni_R on all cDNA. As for how the authors treated the data: Each sample was normalized by randomly selecting 1 million high-quality reads, each carrying a distinct molecular identifier. Reads with shared molecular identifiers were discarded instead of being binned into consensus sequences. CDR3 identification, clonotype clustering and error correction used MiTCR with a Q25 quality threshold and the strictest error-elimination algorithm. A nonparametric unseen species model using Euler transformation provided a lower-bound estimate of total TCR beta diversity. Through fastp at Q25 and MiXCR, TCRdb rebuilt clones from the public reads, retaining in-frame beta chains. For every CDR3 protein sequence, its rows merge into one entry that carries the most common genes and DNA. The V and J calls were determined by TCRdb, not by the authors. The sample records hundreds of thousands of distinct CDR3 sequences, 25% to 35% of which are singletons. The ten top clones hold roughly 17% of the sample.

The donors were roughly 39 Caucasian individuals from Russia, aged about 6 to 100 years, who were systemically healthy. About 10 milliliters of peripheral blood were collected from each donor into EDTA-treated Vacutainer tubes. PBMCs were isolated by Ficoll-Paque density-gradient centrifugation, with at least 6.5 million obtained per sample. Total RNA was extracted from PBMCs with Trizol reagent, with at least 5 micrograms obtained per sample. Naive CD45RAhigh/CD27high T cell percentages were measured by flow cytometry on a PBMC aliquot from every donor. The receptor was isolated from a woman over 75 in good health. The sample taken for sequencing was blood. The chain links TRBV7-2 with TRBJ2-1, with 11 central nucleotides matching TRBD2. The better agreement between TRBJ2-7 and the DNA end casts doubt on the J call. CDR3 sequence: CASSLRRLSGGGSSYNEQYC. The nucleotide sequence is TGTGCCAGCAGCTTAAGGCGGCTTAGCGGGGGGGGAAGCTCCTACAATGAGCAGTACTGC.